Listed below are T cell receptor beta chains from one sample, sequenced in a study of blood T cell repertoires in COVID-19. The table came from immunoSEQ multiplex PCR; TCRdb's copy has only in-frame clones and leaves some out. The sample has about 360,000 clones, approximately 86% seen once. The material sequenced was peripheral blood. These receptors came from a human donor in a cohort sampled during active COVID-19. Both conserved end residues are part of each CDR3. Each record gives: D gene, V gene, clone size, CDR3 length, J gene, CDR3 protein, CDR3 DNA. The D gene is left open where the match is weak. A row's size may be missing; if present it is once, few, many or a size class.

-	TRBV30	-	13	TRBJ2-7	CAWSPLAWSEQYF	TGTGCCTGGAGTCCTCTAGCTTGGAGCGAGCAGTACTTC
-	TRBV5-1	-	13	TRBJ2-5	CASSLASQETQYF	TGCGCCAGCAGCTTGGCATCCCAAGAGACCCAGTACTTC
-	TRBV4-1	-	15	TRBJ1-1	CASSQPTGRNTEAFF	TGCGCCAGCAGCCAACCGACAGGCAGGAACACTGAAGCTTTCTTT
TRBD1	TRBV7-9	-	18	TRBJ1-3	CASSLGPAGGISGNTIYF	TGTGCCAGCAGCTTAGGTCCGGCAGGGGGCATCTCTGGAAACACCATATATTTT
TRBD2	TRBV5-1	few	18	TRBJ2-1	CARGRGGLAGGPYNEQFF	TGCGCCAGGGGACGGGGCGGACTAGCGGGAGGGCCGTACAATGAGCAGTTCTTC
-	TRBV7-9	-	15	TRBJ1-4	CASSSPTGIREKLFF	TGTGCCAGCAGCTCCCCAACAGGGATTCGTGAGAAACTGTTTTTT
TRBD2	TRBV6-5	-	13	TRBJ2-1	CASRGLVYNEQFF	TGTGCCAGCAGAGGACTAGTGTACAATGAGCAGTTCTTC
-	TRBV28	once	14	TRBJ1-2	CASSPPTQGGWYTF	TGTGCCAGCAGCCCACCGACCCAAGGAGGGTGGTACACCTTC
-	TRBV27	-	17	TRBJ2-1	CASSLRVRESSYNEQFF	TGTGCCAGCAGTTTACGAGTCCGGGAGAGCTCCTACAATGAGCAGTTCTTC
TRBD1	TRBV28	-	20	TRBJ1-6	CASSREPGTGRFSYNSPLHF	TGTGCCAGCAGTCGCGAACCCGGGACAGGGCGGTTCTCCTATAATTCACCCCTCCACTTT
TRBD1	TRBV7-2	-	15	TRBJ2-7	CASSLVTQGADEQYF	TGTGCCAGCAGCTTAGTGACGCAGGGGGCGGACGAGCAGTACTTC
-	TRBV7-8	-	14	TRBJ1-6	CASSTRGGNSPLHF	TGTGCCAGCAGCACGAGAGGGGGAAATTCACCCCTCCACTTT
-	TRBV2	-	15	TRBJ1-1	CASRRSGITRTEAFF	TGTGCCAGCAGGAGATCAGGGATCACACGCACTGAAGCTTTCTTT
-	TRBV7-8	-	15	TRBJ2-1	CASSLAQGTYNEQFF	TGTGCCAGCAGCTTAGCGCAGGGAACCTACAATGAGCAGTTCTTC
-	TRBV4-1	-	16	TRBJ1-1	CASSAHRTAMNTEAFF	TGCGCCAGCAGCGCCCACCGGACAGCCATGAACACTGAAGCTTTCTTT
-	TRBV5-1	-	14	TRBJ2-7	CASSWDWPGYEQYF	TGCGCCAGCAGCTGGGACTGGCCGGGCTACGAGCAGTACTTC
TRBD1	TRBV5-1	-	15	TRBJ1-2	CASSPGDRLSYGYTF	TGCGCCAGCAGCCCCGGGGACAGACTCTCCTATGGCTACACCTTC
-	TRBV7-9	once	11	TRBJ2-1	CASSVYNEQFF	TGTGCCAGCTCCGTCTACAATGAGCAGTTCTTC
TRBD2	TRBV11-3	-	14	TRBJ2-5	CASSLGTSQETQYF	TGTGCCAGCAGCCTTGGGACTAGCCAAGAGACCCAGTACTTC
-	TRBV7-8	-	17	TRBJ1-3	CASSSAGGRSSGNTIYF	TGTGCCAGCAGCTCGGCCGGGGGGCGTAGCTCTGGAAACACCATATATTTT
TRBD1	TRBV7-2	-	15	TRBJ2-2	CASSLLGTEAGELFF	TGTGCCAGCAGCTTATTGGGGACAGAGGCCGGGGAGCTGTTTTTT
TRBD2	TRBV7-3	-	16	TRBJ2-5	CASSHVSSGGAETQYF	TGTGCCAGCAGCCATGTCTCTAGCGGGGGGGCTGAGACCCAGTACTTC
-	TRBV19	few	14	TRBJ2-5	CASSIAGSKETQYF	TGTGCCAGTAGTATAGCAGGGTCTAAAGAGACCCAGTACTTC
TRBD1	TRBV5-1	-	15	TRBJ1-2	CASSWGDRENYGYTF	TGCGCCAGCAGCTGGGGGGACAGGGAAAACTATGGCTACACCTTC
-	TRBV10-1	-	13	TRBJ2-5	CASSGSGEETQYF	TGCGCCAGCAGTGGTTCAGGGGAAGAGACCCAGTACTTC
TRBD1	TRBV28	-	12	TRBJ1-4	CASRVQGEKLFF	TGTGCCAGCAGGGTACAGGGGGAAAAACTGTTTTTT
-	TRBV29-1	-	12	TRBJ2-3	CSVEDFTDTQYF	TGCAGCGTTGAAGACTTCACAGATACGCAGTATTTT
TRBD1	TRBV18	-	16	TRBJ1-1	CASSLWTGALNTEAFF	TGTGCCAGCTCACTTTGGACAGGGGCGTTGAACACTGAAGCTTTCTTT
TRBD1	TRBV6-5	once	14	TRBJ1-5	CASSLGQYNQPQHF	TGTGCCAGCAGTCTGGGACAGTACAATCAGCCCCAGCATTTT
-	TRBV2	-	13	TRBJ2-1	CASSRESYNEQFF	TGTGCCAGCAGTCGAGAGTCCTACAATGAGCAGTTCTTC